The text below deals with one T cell receptor (beta chain). The data are from a study of cytomegalovirus exposure and HLA in healthy donors. V gave up 1 base and J gave up 4 bases, with 5 bases separating them. Germline V CDR1 and CDR2: GTSNPN, SVGIG (reference sequence). CDR3 length: 12 residues. In the PCR, 60 Vbeta and 13 Jbeta primers were used. The table came from immunoSEQ multiplex PCR; TCRdb's copy has only in-frame clones and leaves some out. The sample shows under 85,000 clones, 55% to 75% of them seen only once. Material: PBMCs. This sequence joins TRBV30 and TRBJ1-3; D unresolved. The receptor's source is a young woman in good health and CMV-seronegative. In DNA, the CDR3 is TGTGCCTGGAGTGACTCCGGAAACACCATATATTTT. Its translation: CAWSDSGNTIYF.